This entry features one T cell receptor (beta chain) sequence. The sample originates from a study of blood T cell repertoires in COVID-19. Study context: Sites in the United States, Italy and Spain provided acute and convalescent COVID-19 samples.

In the source study's methods: Amplification from reference gene primers served as the basis for estimated nucleated cell counts. TCRdb's copy holds only in-frame clones and misses some; the assay was immunoSEQ multiplex PCR. From that table come the V and J calls and clone size; the DNA was used to work out D and trimming. The sample includes tens of thousands of clones, more than 60% seen only once; the top ten take 20% to 25%. V was trimmed by 4 bases and J by 6 bases, leaving 13 bases between them. Germline assignment: CDR1 SQVTM and CDR2 ANQGSEA. The CDR3 loop spans 12 amino acids. This clonotype was obtained from a human donor in a cohort sampled during active COVID-19. The gene calls are TRBV29-1 and TRBJ2-7; the D gene is possibly TRBD2 (6 bases). Sequencing was done on a sample of peripheral blood. This chain's CDR3 is CSVGGGGTEQYF. The CDR3 nucleotides read TGCAGCGTTGGAGGTGGAGGGACCGAGCAGTACTTC.